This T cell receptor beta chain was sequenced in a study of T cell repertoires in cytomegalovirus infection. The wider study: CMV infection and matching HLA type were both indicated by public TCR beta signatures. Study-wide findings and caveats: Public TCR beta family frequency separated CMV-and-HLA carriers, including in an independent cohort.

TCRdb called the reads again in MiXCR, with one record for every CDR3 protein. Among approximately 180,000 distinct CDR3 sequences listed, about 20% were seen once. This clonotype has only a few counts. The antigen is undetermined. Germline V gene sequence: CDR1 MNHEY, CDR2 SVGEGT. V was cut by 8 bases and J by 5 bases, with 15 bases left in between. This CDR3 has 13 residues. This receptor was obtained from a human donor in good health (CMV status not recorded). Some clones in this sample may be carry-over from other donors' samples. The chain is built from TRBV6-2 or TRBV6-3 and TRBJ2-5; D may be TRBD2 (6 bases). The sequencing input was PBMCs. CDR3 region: CASGGAVRETQYF. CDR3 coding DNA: TGTGCCAGCGGAGGGGCCGTTCGGGAGACCCAGTACTTC.